This T cell receptor beta chain is from a study of T cell responses to AZD1222 COVID-19 vaccine. Study results and caveats: Spike-specific TCR breadth and depth both grew after two AZD1222 doses. Repertoire sampling happened only post peak T cell response. It should be noted that donors were predominantly white British and more often female, and clonal diversity was possibly underestimated.

V was shortened by 1 base and J by 8 bases, with 11 bases between the two germline ends. CDR1 GTSNPN and CDR2 SVGIG come from the germline V gene (reference sequence). The CDR3 is made up of 12 amino acids. Comments on this clone: What it recognizes is unknown.

TCRdb's table, derived via immunoSEQ multiplex PCR, lists solely in-frame clones and lacks some. The repertoire holds approximately 150,000 clones, with less than 95% as singletons. The sequenced sample was peripheral blood, obtained 28 days after the second AZD1222 dose. V and J are TRBV30 and TRBJ1-1, with D perhaps matching TRBD1 (5 bases). This TCR was sampled from an adult who received the AZD1222 COVID-19 vaccine. CDR3 sequence (DNA): TGTGCCTGGAGTGGCGTTGGGGGGGAAGCTTTCTTT. It codes for CAWSGVGGEAFF.